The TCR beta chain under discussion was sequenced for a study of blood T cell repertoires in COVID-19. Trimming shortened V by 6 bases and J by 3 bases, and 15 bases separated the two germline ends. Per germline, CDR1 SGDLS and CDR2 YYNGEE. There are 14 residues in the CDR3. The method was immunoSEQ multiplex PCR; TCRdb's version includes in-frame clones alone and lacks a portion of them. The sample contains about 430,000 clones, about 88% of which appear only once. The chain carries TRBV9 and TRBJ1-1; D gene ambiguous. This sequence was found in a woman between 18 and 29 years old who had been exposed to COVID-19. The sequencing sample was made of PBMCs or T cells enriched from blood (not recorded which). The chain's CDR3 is CASTRRGEDTEAFF. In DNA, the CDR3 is TGTGCCAGCACCCGCCGAGGAGAGGACACTGAAGCTTTCTTT.